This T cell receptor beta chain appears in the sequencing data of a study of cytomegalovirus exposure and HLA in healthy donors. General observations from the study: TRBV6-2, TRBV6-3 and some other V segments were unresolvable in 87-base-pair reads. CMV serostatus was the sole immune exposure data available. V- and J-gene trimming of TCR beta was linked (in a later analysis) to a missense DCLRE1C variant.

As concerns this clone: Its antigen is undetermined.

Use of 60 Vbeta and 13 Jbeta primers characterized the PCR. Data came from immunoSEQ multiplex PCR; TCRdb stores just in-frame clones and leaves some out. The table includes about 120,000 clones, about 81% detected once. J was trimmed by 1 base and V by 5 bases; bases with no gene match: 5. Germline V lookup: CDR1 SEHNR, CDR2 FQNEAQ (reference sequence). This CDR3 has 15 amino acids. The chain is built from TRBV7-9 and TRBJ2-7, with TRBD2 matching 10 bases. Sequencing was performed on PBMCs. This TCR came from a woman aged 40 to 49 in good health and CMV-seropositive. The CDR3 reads CASSPWGLASYEQYF. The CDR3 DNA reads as TGTGCCAGCAGCCCATGGGGACTAGCGTCCTACGAGCAGTACTTC.